The 10 T cell receptor beta chains below come from one sample, sequenced in a study of CD8+CD57+ T cells in acquired aplastic anemia. CDR3 and TCR beta VDJ profiling relied on a genomic DNA template. TCRdb used MiXCR to reprocess the reads, holding one entry per CDR3 protein. This sample has approximately 250,000 distinct CDR3 sequences, with approximately 82% found just once. In patients chosen for sequencing, flow cytometry had shown CD8+CD57+ cell expansion. The sample taken for sequencing was sorted CD4+, CD8+, or CD8+CD57+ T cells (not recorded which) from PBMCs. These receptors were obtained from a human donor with aplastic anemia.

Here the CDR3 DNA reads TGCAGCGTTACTCTAGGACAGGGACGAACCCTTGGCTACACCTTC. Protein product: CSVTLGQGRTLGYTF. This chain links TRBV29-1 with TRBJ1-2; the match to TRBD1 covers 8 bases. V dropped 5 bases and J dropped 7; count of bases not matched to a gene: 15. This CDR3 comprises 15 residues. Germline CDR1 reads SQVTM; CDR2 reads ANQGSEA. Full variable domain (remainder filled in from reference TRBV29-1 and TRBJ1-2): SAVISQKPSRDICQRGTSLTIQCQVDSQVTMMFWYRQQPGQSLTLIATANQGSEATYESGFVIDKFPISRPNLTFSTLTVSNMSPEDSSIYLCSVTLGQGRTLGYTFGSGTRLTVV.

About this clonotype itself: An end of the junction differs from the germline gene, which may be a read error. This chain joins TRBV9 and TRBJ1-1; D may be TRBD1 (5 bases). This CDR3 region has 15 residues. Germline V lookup: CDR1 SGDLS, CDR2 YYNGEE. The CDR3 DNA follows: TGTGCCAGCAGCTTAGAGCTGTCAGTGGGGACTGACGCTTTCTTT. This codes for CASSLELSVGTDAFF. The variable domain in full, with the rest retrieved from reference TRBV9 and TRBJ1-1, is DSGVTQTPKHLITATGQRVTLRCSPRSGDLSVYWYQQSLDQGLQFLIQYYNGEERAKGNILERFSAQQFPDLHSELNLSSLELGDSALYFCASSLELSVGTDAFFGQGTRLTVV.

The chain employs TRBV7-2 and TRBJ2-3; D possibly corresponds to TRBD2 (6 bases). This CDR3 has 15 amino acids. V gave up 6 bases and J gave up 1 base, with 14 bases separating them. CDR1 is SGHTA, CDR2 FQGNSA, per germline. The DNA for the CDR3 is TGTGCCAGCAGAACCGGCGGAGGGCGCACAGATACGCAGTATTTT. The encoded protein is CASRTGGGRTDTQYF. The full variable domain, with the rest looked up from reference TRBV7-2 and TRBJ2-3, is GAGVSQSPSNKVTEKGKDVELRCDPISGHTALYWYRQSLGQGLEFLIYFQGNSAPDKSGLPSDRFSAERTGGSVSTLTIQRTQQEDSAVYLCASRTGGGRTDTQYFGPGTRLTVL.

In this sample, this clonotype turned up once. The chain couples TRBV7-7 to TRBJ2-1, with 8 bases matching TRBD2. The CDR3 totals 16 residues. The trim removed 1 base at V and 13 bases at J, leaving 15 bases unmatched. The V gene's germline CDR1 is SSHAT and CDR2 FNYEAQ (reference sequence). CDR3 DNA: TGTGCCAGCAGCTTAGTTAGACGGGGGGGCACTGATGCTCAGTTCTTC. Translated: CASSLVRRGGTDAQFF. The full variable domain, rest sourced from reference TRBV7-7 and TRBJ2-1, is GAGVSQSPRYKVTKRGQDVTLRCDPISSHATLYWYQQALGQGPEFLTYFNYEAQPDKSGLPSDRFSAERPEGSISTLTIQRTEQRDSAMYRCASSLVRRGGTDAQFFGPGTRLTVL.

This clonotype was counted a single time. One end of the junction is discordant with germline, which a read error may explain. This rearrangement joins TRBV7-9 to TRBJ1-5; a possible D gene is TRBD1 (6 bases). CDR1 is SEHNR, CDR2 FQNEAQ, per germline (reference sequence). This CDR3 spans 15 amino acids. The CDR3 coding sequence is TGTGCCGCCAGCAGAGTCAGACAGGCCAATCAGCCCGAGCATTTT. It translates to CAASRVRQANQPEHF.

The chain uses TRBV7-3 and TRBJ1-6; D not resolved. Germline CDR1 reads SGHTA; CDR2 reads FQGTGA. V gave up 3 bases and J gave up 9 bases, with 9 bases separating them. CDR3 length: 13 amino acids. CDR3 in DNA: TGTGCCAGCAGCTTTGGGATCATTTCACCCCTCCACTTT. It encodes CASSFGIISPLHF.

This clonotype was picked up one time. This sequence joins TRBV7-3 and TRBJ2-7, with D perhaps being TRBD1 or TRBD2 (5 bases each). CDR1 and CDR2 from the germline V gene are SGHTA and FQGTGA. Trimming shortened V by 5 bases and J by 7 bases, and 18 bases separated the two germline ends. The length of the CDR3 is 14 residues. CDR3 sequence reads: CASSGRGLAFEQYF. CDR3 DNA sequence: TGTGCCAGCAGCGGCCGGGGCCTCGCCTTTGAGCAGTACTTC.

The V call is TRBV7-2, the J call TRBJ2-1, with D tentatively TRBD1 or TRBD2 (5 bases each). The CDR3 runs to 16 residues. Germline CDR1 is SGHTA and CDR2 is FQGNSA. V lost 4 bases and J lost 12, with 25 bases in between. CDR3 DNA sequence: TGTGCCAGCAGCTCCGAAGGGCCTGGGGGAGTACGCGGGCAGTTCTTC. Protein: CASSSEGPGGVRGQFF. Complete variable domain (other parts from reference TRBV7-2 and TRBJ2-1): GAGVSQSPSNKVTEKGKDVELRCDPISGHTALYWYRQSLGQGLEFLIYFQGNSAPDKSGLPSDRFSAERTGGSVSTLTIQRTQQEDSAVYLCASSSEGPGGVRGQFFGPGTRLTVL.

A note on this clonotype: One junction end disagrees with the germline gene, perhaps due to a read error. The genes are TRBV7-2 and TRBJ1-1; D is ambiguous. Germline values: CDR1 SGHTA, CDR2 FQGNSA. The CDR3 consists of 14 residues. This chain's CDR3 is CASSDYSITDEGFF. The CDR3 DNA is TGCGCCAGCAGCGATTACAGCATCACCGACGAAGGCTTCTTT.

As concerns this clonotype: Here the CDR3 omits its conserved ending phenylalanine or tryptophan, so a read error is the likely source. It is unclear where the CDR3 begins or ends on the DNA, so no DNA is shown, and the CDR3 is as TCRdb lists it. The rearrangement joins TRBV7-6 to TRBJ2-3; the D segment call TRBD1 is taken from the table without a DNA check. 13 amino acids form the CDR3, both terminal residues included. Germline V CDR1 and CDR2: SGHVS, FNYEAQ. This CDR3 reads CASSSDRAHSPLH.